This T cell receptor beta chain came from a study of blood T cell repertoires in COVID-19. Sequencing used immunoSEQ multiplex PCR; TCRdb keeps in-frame clones, though not all of them. Seen here are roughly 500,000 clones, roughly 90% observed once, and the top ten hold 1.5% to 2%. V gave up 0 bases and J gave up 5 bases, with 24 bases separating them. CDR3 length: 19 amino acids. Germline V gene lookup returns CDR1 LNHDA and CDR2 SQIVND (reference sequence). V gene TRBV19 combines with J gene TRBJ2-3, with D maybe TRBD2 (6 bases). The source material was PBMCs or T cells enriched from blood (not recorded which). This TCR was sampled from a woman in her 40s who had recovered from COVID-19. For the CDR3, the DNA is TGTGCCAGTAGTATAGAGACCCTAACTCCCGGGAGTCGTGGAGATACGCAGTATTTT. Its translation: CASSIETLTPGSRGDTQYF.